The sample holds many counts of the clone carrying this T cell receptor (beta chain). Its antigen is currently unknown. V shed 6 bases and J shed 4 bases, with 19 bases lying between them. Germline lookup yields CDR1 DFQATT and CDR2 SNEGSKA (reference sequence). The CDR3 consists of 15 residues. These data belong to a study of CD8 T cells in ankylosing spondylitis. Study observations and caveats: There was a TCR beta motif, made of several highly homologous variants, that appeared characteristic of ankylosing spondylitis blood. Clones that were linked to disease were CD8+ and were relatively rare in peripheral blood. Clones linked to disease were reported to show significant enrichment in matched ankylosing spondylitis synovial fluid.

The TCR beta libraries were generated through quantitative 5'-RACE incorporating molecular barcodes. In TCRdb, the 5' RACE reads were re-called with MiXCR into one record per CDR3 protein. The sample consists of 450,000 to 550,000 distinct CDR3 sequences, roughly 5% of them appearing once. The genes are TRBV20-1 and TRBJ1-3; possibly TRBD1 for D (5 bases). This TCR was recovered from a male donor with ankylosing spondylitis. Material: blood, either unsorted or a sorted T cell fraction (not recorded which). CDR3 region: CSASFGPRGGNTIYF. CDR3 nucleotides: TGCAGTGCGAGCTTTGGGCCGCGGGGCGGAAACACCATATATTTT.